A selection of T cell receptor beta chains follows, all from one sample in a study of post-analysis software for immune sequencing data. MiXCR was run by TCRdb on the PCR reads, yielding one entry per CDR3 protein. The sample includes 700,000 to 800,000 distinct CDR3 sequences, just under 30% of them seen just once. Material: blood. These receptors were obtained from a girl aged 5-17 years with multiple sclerosis. The CDR3 runs from the conserved cysteine through the conserved F or W. Fields, in order: J gene, V gene, CDR3 protein.

j_gene: TRBJ2-6; v_gene: TRBV28; CDR3aa: CASSPGGVSGANVLTF
j_gene: TRBJ1-4; v_gene: TRBV7-9; CDR3aa: CASSLGTNGEKLFF
j_gene: TRBJ2-5; v_gene: TRBV24-1; CDR3aa: CATSEAGQGERETQYF
j_gene: TRBJ2-7; v_gene: TRBV28; CDR3aa: CASSSGLDEQYF
j_gene: TRBJ2-3; v_gene: TRBV29-1; CDR3aa: CSVGDGQGPQYF
j_gene: TRBJ2-2; v_gene: TRBV11-2; CDR3aa: CASSSFLAGGGELFF
j_gene: TRBJ1-1; v_gene: TRBV29-1; CDR3aa: CSVGHPRPDGHTEAFF
j_gene: TRBJ2-5; v_gene: TRBV11-2; CDR3aa: CASSEGGLRETQYF
j_gene: TRBJ2-3; v_gene: TRBV29-1; CDR3aa: CSGVRRTTGPDTQYF
j_gene: TRBJ2-7; v_gene: TRBV12-3/TRBV12-4; CDR3aa: CASTRVHEQYF
j_gene: .; v_gene: TRBV10-3; CDR3aa: CAISGSRLAGAYEQYF
j_gene: TRBJ2-1; v_gene: TRBV6-6; CDR3aa: CASSPNTGEQFF
j_gene: TRBJ1-1; v_gene: TRBV11-2; CDR3aa: CASSFSTDTEAFF
j_gene: TRBJ1-2; v_gene: TRBV3-1; CDR3aa: CASSQRRAHTF
j_gene: TRBJ1-2; v_gene: TRBV29-1; CDR3aa: CSVLVGGYTF
j_gene: TRBJ1-1; v_gene: TRBV12-3/TRBV12-4; CDR3aa: CASSLKFEAFF
j_gene: TRBJ2-1; v_gene: TRBV5-1; CDR3aa: CASSGREGLNNEQFF
j_gene: TRBJ2-1; v_gene: TRBV6-5; CDR3aa: CASRRIAGGRLNEQFF
j_gene: TRBJ2-7; v_gene: TRBV6-1; CDR3aa: CASSEGWTPIEQYF
j_gene: TRBJ2-5; v_gene: TRBV7-9; CDR3aa: CASSSTFRGQETQYF
j_gene: TRBJ2-1; v_gene: TRBV29-1; CDR3aa: CSSRRGRNNEQFF
j_gene: TRBJ2-5; v_gene: TRBV5-5; CDR3aa: CASSQEDRVQETQYF
j_gene: TRBJ2-3; v_gene: TRBV9; CDR3aa: CASSDPGSDTQYF
j_gene: TRBJ2-1; v_gene: TRBV4-3; CDR3aa: CASRPGTSGRAYNEQFF
j_gene: TRBJ2-5; v_gene: TRBV7-9; CDR3aa: CASSNALGSNRREETQYF
j_gene: TRBJ1-4; v_gene: TRBV20-1; CDR3aa: CSAGNREGNEKLFF
j_gene: TRBJ2-1; v_gene: TRBV29-1; CDR3aa: CSIEGLGTSSYNEQFF
j_gene: TRBJ2-5; v_gene: TRBV29-1; CDR3aa: CSARREIGETQYF
j_gene: TRBJ1-5; v_gene: TRBV7-2; CDR3aa: CASSLLTLQPQHF
j_gene: TRBJ1-6; v_gene: TRBV15; CDR3aa: CATTRDSVGSPLHF
j_gene: TRBJ2-5; v_gene: TRBV25-1; CDR3aa: CASSEWLRGRGETQYF
j_gene: TRBJ2-5; v_gene: TRBV7-8; CDR3aa: CASSQTGKTQYF
j_gene: TRBJ2-3; v_gene: TRBV20-1; CDR3aa: CSARDVRRRGQYF
j_gene: TRBJ1-5; v_gene: TRBV12-3/TRBV12-4; CDR3aa: CAGSLTGATNQPQHF
j_gene: TRBJ1-4; v_gene: TRBV20-1; CDR3aa: CSAKANSRGWEKLFF
j_gene: TRBJ1-2; v_gene: TRBV5-1; CDR3aa: CASSSTVGGNYGYTF
j_gene: TRBJ1-2; v_gene: TRBV4-1; CDR3aa: CASSQWSNSGYTF
j_gene: TRBJ2-2; v_gene: TRBV28; CDR3aa: CASSSSRDLNTGELFF
j_gene: TRBJ1-6; v_gene: TRBV9; CDR3aa: CASSVSQGAHNSPLHF
j_gene: TRBJ2-3; v_gene: TRBV20-1; CDR3aa: CSANWGQTQYF
j_gene: .; v_gene: TRBV24-1; CDR3aa: CATSDSYRETQFF